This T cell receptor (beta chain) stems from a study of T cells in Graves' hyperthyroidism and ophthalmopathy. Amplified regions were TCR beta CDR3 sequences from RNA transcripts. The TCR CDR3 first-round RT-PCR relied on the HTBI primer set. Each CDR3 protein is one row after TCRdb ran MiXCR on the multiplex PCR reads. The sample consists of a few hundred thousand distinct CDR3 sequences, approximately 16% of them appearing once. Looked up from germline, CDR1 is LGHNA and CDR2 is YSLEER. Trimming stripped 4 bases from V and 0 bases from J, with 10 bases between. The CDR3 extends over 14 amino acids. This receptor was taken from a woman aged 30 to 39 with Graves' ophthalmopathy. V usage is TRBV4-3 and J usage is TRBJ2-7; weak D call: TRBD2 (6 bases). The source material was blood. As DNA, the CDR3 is TGCGCCAGCAGCCGCTCTAGCGCCTCCTACGAGCAGTACTTC. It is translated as CASSRSSASYEQYF.